One and the same sample provided the 23 T cell receptor beta chains below, sequenced in a study of T cell changes during pregnancy in multiple sclerosis. Produced via immunoSEQ multiplex PCR; TCRdb's table is partial and in-frame only. The table has approximately 120,000 clones, 90% to 96% seen once. The material was peripheral blood, obtained after pregnancy. The receptors shown here come from a female donor with multiple sclerosis, enrolled in a pregnancy study.

The chain recombines TRBV7-8 with TRBJ1-2; TRBD1 is a possible D gene (5 bases). With 8 bases removed from V and 8 bases from J, the gap between germline ends came to 18 bases. The CDR3 consists of 13 residues. CDR1 and CDR2 from the germline V gene are SGHVS and FQNEAQ. CDR3 sequence reads: CASETPGGVGYTF. The CDR3 coding sequence is TGTGCCAGCGAGACTCCCGGGGGGGTAGGCTACACCTTC.

The chain joins TRBV19 to TRBJ2-1; 7 nucleotides agree with TRBD2. This CDR3 comprises 19 residues. Unmatched junction bases numbered 17, after V lost 6 bases and J lost 0 bases. The germline CDR1 and CDR2 sequences are LNHDA and SQIVND (reference sequence). CDR3 sequence: CASSHGASGLRSSYNEQFF. DNA of the CDR3: TGTGCCAGTAGCCATGGGGCTAGCGGACTCAGGAGCTCCTACAATGAGCAGTTCTTC.

The chain employs TRBV14 and TRBJ1-2; the D gene is possibly TRBD1 (5 bases). Trimming pared 0 bases from V and 8 bases from J, leaving 22 bases between. The CDR3 extends over 17 amino acids. Germline lookup yields CDR1 SGHDN and CDR2 FVKESK. The CDR3 DNA is TGTGCCAGCAGCCAAGACCCACCGAGACAGTCCCCTAGGGGCTACACCTTC. Translation gives CASSQDPPRQSPRGYTF.

The gene calls are TRBV11-1 and TRBJ1-1; D uncertain. Germline lookup yields CDR1 SGHAT and CDR2 FQDESV (reference sequence). This CDR3 is built from 12 residues. Trimming left V 3 bases short and J 6 bases short, with 8 bases between. The CDR3 sequence is CASSFRVAEAFF. The CDR3 DNA reads as TGTGCCAGCAGCTTTCGAGTAGCTGAAGCTTTCTTT.

The rearrangement uses TRBV7-9 and TRBJ2-1, with 11 bases matching TRBD1. Germline assignment: CDR1 SEHNR and CDR2 FQNEAQ (reference sequence). The CDR3 contains 14 residues. V shed 4 bases and J 9 bases; nucleotides not matched to a gene: 5. As DNA, the CDR3 is TGTGCCAGCAGCTCGGGACAGGGGGAGGGTGAGCAGTTCTTC. Amino acid sequence: CASSSGQGEGEQFF. Filled out from reference TRBV7-9 and TRBJ2-1, the complete variable domain reads DTGVSQNPRHKITKRGQNVTFRCDPISEHNRLYWYRQTLGQGPEFLTYFQNEAQLEKSRLLSDRFSAERPKGSFSTLEIQRTEQGDSAMYLCASSSGQGEGEQFFGPGTRLTVL.

The rearrangement uses TRBV15 and TRBJ2-5; TRBD1 might be the D (5 bases). CDR3 length: 17 residues. The V and J ends lost 3 bases and 2 bases respectively, with 19 bases between them. CDR1 is LNHNV and CDR2 is YYDKDF in the germline V gene (reference sequence). The CDR3, as DNA: TGTGCCACCAGCAGCCGGGTGGGGCTCGTCTCTCAAGAGACCCAGTACTTC. Protein product: CATSSRVGLVSQETQYF.

This chain uses TRBV10-3 with TRBJ2-1; 8 bases align to TRBD2. The length of the CDR3 is 17 residues. J gave up 2 bases and V 3 bases, and 9 bases lay outside the gene matches. In germline, CDR1 is ENHRY, CDR2 SYGVKD. In nucleotides, the CDR3 is TGTGCCATCAGTGAACTACCCACGGGAGGGCCCTACAATGAGCAGTTCTTC. Translating gives CAISELPTGGPYNEQFF.

This sequence joins TRBV5-8 and TRBJ2-4; D gene ambiguous. Germline V gene sequence: CDR1 SGHTS, CDR2 YDEGEE. This CDR3 is 17 amino acids long. The V end lost 0 bases, the J end lost 1 base, and 14 bases lay between the germline ends. The CDR3 region has the DNA TGTGCCAGCAGCTTGGCTCCGGGTTTAGAGGCCAAAAACATTCAGTACTTC. It specifies CASSLAPGLEAKNIQYF.

The rearrangement uses TRBV19 and TRBJ1-5, with no clear D. Trimming removed 1 base at V and 4 bases at J, with 5 bases between. The CDR3 totals 13 residues. The germline V gene has CDR1 LNHDA and CDR2 SQIVND (reference sequence). The CDR3: CASSIVPNQPQHF. CDR3 nucleotide sequence: TGTGCCAGTAGTATAGTCCCGAATCAGCCCCAGCATTTT.

The chain uses TRBV30 and TRBJ2-7; a weak D match, TRBD1 (6 bases). V was trimmed by 2 bases and J by 0 bases, leaving 11 bases between them. CDR1 GTSNPN and CDR2 SVGIG come from the germline V gene (reference sequence). The CDR3 length is 14 residues. The CDR3 here is CAWSFSGVSYEQYF. The CDR3 DNA sequence: TGTGCCTGGAGTTTTTCAGGGGTCTCCTACGAGCAGTACTTC.

The rearrangement uses TRBV28 and TRBJ2-2, with TRBD2 matching over 9 bases. The CDR3 has 18 residues. J lost 3 bases, V lost 6 bases, and 14 bases had no gene match. Germline-derived CDR1 and CDR2 are MDHEN and SYDVKM. In DNA form, the CDR3 reads TGTGCCAGCAGGCTCGTTGTAGGCGGGAGGGTTGACACCGGGGAGCTGTTTTTT. Its protein is CASRLVVGGRVDTGELFF.

This sequence joins TRBV5-1 and TRBJ1-2; 8 nucleotides line up with TRBD1. With 4 bases clipped from V and 3 bases from J, the junction kept 14 bases outside the gene matches. This CDR3 has 17 amino acids. Germline CDR1 is SGHRS and CDR2 is YFSETQ. The CDR3 loop is CASSPDLLYRGDYGYTF. The CDR3 DNA sequence: TGCGCCAGCAGCCCGGATCTCCTCTACAGGGGGGACTATGGCTACACCTTC. Using reference TRBV5-1 and TRBJ1-2 for the parts outside the CDR3, the full variable domain is KAGVTQTPRYLIKTRGQQVTLSCSPISGHRSVSWYQQTPGQGLQFLFEYFSETQRNKGNFPGRFSGRQFSNSRSEMNVSTLELGDSALYLCASSPDLLYRGDYGYTFGSGTRLTVV.

The V and J genes are TRBV28 and TRBJ2-7, with 7 bases lining up with TRBD1. The CDR3 extends over 16 amino acids. After removal of 7 bases from V and 3 bases from J, the junction contained 15 bases not matched to a gene. The V gene's germline CDR1 is MDHEN and CDR2 SYDVKM. This chain's CDR3 is CASTPMVGTVDYEQYF. In DNA form, the CDR3 reads TGTGCCAGCACCCCAATGGTTGGGACAGTTGACTACGAGCAGTACTTC.

This clone was recorded only once. J is TRBJ2-1 and V is TRBV7-9, with 9 bases identical to TRBD2. With V trimmed by 4 bases and J by 9 bases, 13 bases remained unmatched. Looked up from germline, CDR1 is SEHNR and CDR2 is FQNEAQ (reference sequence). The CDR3 is 16 residues long. The chain's CDR3 is CASSSPGLARQSEQFF. CDR3 coding DNA: TGTGCCAGCAGCTCCCCGGGACTAGCACGACAGAGTGAGCAGTTCTTC.

This sequence joins TRBV28 and TRBJ2-7; a possible D gene is TRBD2 (5 bases). This CDR3 spans 14 amino acids. Trimming took off 8 bases at V and 2 bases at J, with 16 bases between the two ends. Germline V CDR1 and CDR2: MDHEN, SYDVKM. The CDR3 loop reads CASVEGTSPYEQYF. CDR3 nucleotides: TGTGCCAGCGTCGAGGGCACCTCTCCCTACGAGCAGTACTTC.

The rearrangement joins TRBV6-5 to TRBJ2-2, with unresolved D. CDR3 length equals 13 residues. Germline values: CDR1 MNHEY, CDR2 SVGAGI. V was shortened by 5 bases and J by 5 bases, with 9 bases between the two germline ends. The CDR3 DNA follows: TGTGCCAGCAGTGACACCTTAACCGGGGAGCTGTTTTTT. Translation gives CASSDTLTGELFF.

This sequence joins TRBV4-2 and TRBJ2-5; D is perhaps TRBD2 (5 bases). V was pared by 4 bases and J by 2 bases, with 14 bases between. The V gene's germline CDR1 is LGHNA and CDR2 YNFKEQ. The CDR3 contains 15 residues. This CDR3 reads CASSPGGTSQETQYF. The CDR3 DNA sequence: TGTGCCAGCAGCCCCGGAGGCACCTCACAAGAGACCCAGTACTTC.

The rearrangement links TRBV2 to TRBJ1-1; D is ambiguous. The CDR3 is made up of 13 amino acids. V was trimmed by 2 bases and J by 8 bases, leaving 12 bases between them. Looked up from germline, CDR1 is SNHLY and CDR2 is FYNNEI. CDR3 bases: TGTGCCAGCAGTGAATTATCCCCTTTCGAAGCTTTCTTT. Protein: CASSELSPFEAFF.

The chain joins TRBV4-3 to TRBJ2-3, with 8 bases aligning to TRBD1. V shed 4 bases and J 5 bases; nucleotides not matched to a gene: 2. Germline V gene sequence: CDR1 LGHNA, CDR2 YSLEER. The CDR3 length is 13 residues. The CDR3 nucleotides read TGCGCCAGCAGCCGCAGGGGGCGAGATACGCAGTATTTT. This translates into CASSRRGRDTQYF.

V usage is TRBV4-3 and J usage is TRBJ2-1, with 11 bases identical to TRBD1. V trimming: 0 bases; J trimming: 8 bases; junction bases outside the gene matches: 9. CDR3 length: 17 amino acids. Germline V gene sequence: CDR1 LGHNA, CDR2 YSLEER. CDR3 protein: CASSQDPPGTGGDEQFF. The CDR3 DNA sequence: TGCGCCAGCAGCCAAGATCCTCCCGGGACAGGGGGGGATGAGCAGTTCTTC.

V gene TRBV5-5 combines with J gene TRBJ2-1; 10 bases agree with TRBD2. The CDR3 sequence is 14 residues long. J was trimmed by 6 bases and V by 9 bases; bases with no gene match: 9. CDR1 is SGHKS, CDR2 YYEKEE, per germline (reference sequence). CDR3 loop: CATRPLAGVNEQFF. CDR3 in DNA: TGTGCCACCCGACCCCTAGCGGGAGTCAATGAGCAGTTCTTC. Together with reference TRBV5-5 and TRBJ2-1, the CDR3 gives the full variable domain: DAGVTQSPTHLIKTRGQQVTLRCSPISGHKSVSWYQQVLGQGPQFIFQYYEKEERGRGNFPDRFSARQFPNYSSELNVNALLLGDSALYLCATRPLAGVNEQFFGPGTRLTVL.

This clone was detected once. The chain employs TRBV29-1 and TRBJ2-7, with D maybe TRBD2 (5 bases). Germline V gene data show CDR1 as SQVTM and CDR2 as ANQGSEA. Trimming removed 6 bases at V and 0 bases at J, with 15 bases between. This CDR3 contains 14 residues. CDR3 sequence reads: CSVLFPGISYEQYF. Here the CDR3 DNA reads TGCAGCGTCCTCTTCCCCGGGATCTCCTACGAGCAGTACTTC.

The V and J genes are TRBV19 and TRBJ2-1, with D maybe TRBD1 (6 bases). The CDR3 extends over 15 amino acids. V lost 6 bases and J 4 bases, leaving 16 bases between the germline ends. Germline V gene data show CDR1 as LNHDA and CDR2 as SQIVND (reference sequence). The CDR3, as DNA: TGTGCCAGTAGAAAAGACAGGTTGCCGTACAATGAGCAGTTCTTC. It encodes CASRKDRLPYNEQFF.